This T cell receptor (beta chain) was obtained from a study of shared clonotypes between healthy human individuals. General study results and limits: On the whole, naive subsets had larger estimated richness than memory subsets had.

Investigators spread the genomic DNA of each subset evenly over several immunoSEQ plates. Measured with immunoSEQ multiplex PCR; TCRdb has only the in-frame clones, and not every one. The data contain fewer than 850,000 clones, about nine tenths of them singletons. Details on this clone: Its antigen is still unknown.

The CDR3 sequence is 14 residues long. In germline, CDR1 is SGDLS, CDR2 YYNGEE. V lost 0 bases to trimming and J lost 9 bases, with 13 bases between them. Sequenced material: memory CD8+ T cells from PBMCs. As for subset: CD45RO+ cells pooled with CCR7-negative TemRA cells. The chain uses TRBV9 and TRBJ1-5, with D unresolved. The TCR comes from a man between 18 and 29 years old in good health. Some clones in this sample may be carry-over from other donors' samples. The CDR3 DNA sequence: TGTGCCAGCAGCGTAGAGGCGCAAGGGTGGCCCCAGCATTTT. The encoded protein is CASSVEAQGWPQHF.